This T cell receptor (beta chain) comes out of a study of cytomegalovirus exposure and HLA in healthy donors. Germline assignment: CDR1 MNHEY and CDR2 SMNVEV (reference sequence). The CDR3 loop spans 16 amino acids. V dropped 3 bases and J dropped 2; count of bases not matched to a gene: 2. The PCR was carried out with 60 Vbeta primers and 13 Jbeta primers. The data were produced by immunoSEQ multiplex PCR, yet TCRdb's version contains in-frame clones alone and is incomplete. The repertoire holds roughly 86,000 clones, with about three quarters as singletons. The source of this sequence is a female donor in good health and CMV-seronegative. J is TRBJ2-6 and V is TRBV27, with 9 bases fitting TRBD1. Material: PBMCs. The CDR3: CASSLHRGPGANVLTF. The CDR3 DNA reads TGTGCCAGCAGTTTGCACAGGGGGCCTGGGGCCAACGTCCTGACTTTC.